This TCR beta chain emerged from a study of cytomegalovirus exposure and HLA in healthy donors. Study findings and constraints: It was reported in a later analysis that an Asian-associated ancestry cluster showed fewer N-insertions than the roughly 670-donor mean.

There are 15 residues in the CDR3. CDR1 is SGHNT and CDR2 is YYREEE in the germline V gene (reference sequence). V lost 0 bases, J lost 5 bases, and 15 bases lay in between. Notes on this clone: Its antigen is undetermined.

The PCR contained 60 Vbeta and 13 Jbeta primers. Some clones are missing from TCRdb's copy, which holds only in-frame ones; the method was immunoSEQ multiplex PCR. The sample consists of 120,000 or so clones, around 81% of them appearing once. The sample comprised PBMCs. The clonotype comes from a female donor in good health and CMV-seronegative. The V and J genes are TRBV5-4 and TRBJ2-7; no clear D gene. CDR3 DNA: TGTGCCAGCAGCTTGGGAGGCGCCCACCGAGACGAGCAGTACTTC. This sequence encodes CASSLGGAHRDEQYF.